A single sample is the source of the 30 T cell receptor beta chains below, sequenced in a study of T cell repertoires in cytomegalovirus infection. One entry per CDR3 protein, called by TCRdb with MiXCR from the reads. The data hold about 920,000 distinct CDR3 sequences, with approximately 31% observed a single time. These receptors have no known antigen. The sample was cultured CD8+ T cells from PBMCs, taken from culture after CMV antigen stimulation. These receptors all stem from a human donor in good health (CMV status not recorded). Some clones in this sample may be carry-over from other donors' samples.

This clonotype was seen only a few times. The chain uses TRBV7-9 and TRBJ2-2, with D possibly being TRBD1 or TRBD2 (5 bases each). This CDR3 contains 14 residues. Germline CDR1 and CDR2: SEHNR and FQNEAQ (reference sequence). V was cut by 5 bases and J by 3 bases, with 10 bases left in between. CDR3 residues: CASSPGAHTGELFF. DNA of the CDR3: TGTGCCAGCAGCCCCGGGGCCCACACCGGGGAGCTGTTTTTT.

This clonotype has just a few counts. J is TRBJ2-2 and V is TRBV5-1; unclear D gene. V shed 3 bases and J shed 7 bases, with 10 bases lying between them. This CDR3 is 13 amino acids long. Germline CDR1 and CDR2: SGHRS and YFSETQ. The CDR3 sequence: CASSSELIGELFF. As DNA, the CDR3 is TGCGCCAGCAGCTCAGAGCTCATCGGGGAGCTGTTTTTT. Based on the CDR3 plus reference TRBV5-1 and TRBJ2-2, the full variable domain is KAGVTQTPRYLIKTRGQQVTLSCSPISGHRSVSWYQQTPGQGLQFLFEYFSETQRNKGNFPGRFSGRQFSNSRSEMNVSTLELGDSALYLCASSSELIGELFFGEGSRLTVL.

This clonotype showed up just a few times. The V call is TRBV7-9, the J call TRBJ1-2; TRBD1 agrees at 7 bases. V dropped 7 bases and J dropped 6; count of bases not matched to a gene: 11. CDR3 size: 14 residues. Looked up from germline, CDR1 is SEHNR and CDR2 is FQNEAQ (reference sequence). CDR3: CASKGGAIPDGYTF. CDR3 DNA: TGTGCCAGCAAAGGGGGCGCGATTCCCGATGGCTACACCTTC.

V usage is TRBV12-3 or TRBV12-4 and J usage is TRBJ2-1; TRBD1 matches 9 bases. This CDR3 contains 14 residues. V lost 5 bases and J lost 7; bases outside the gene matches: 6. CDR3 sequence: CASSGTGYYNEQFF. Written as DNA, the CDR3 is TGTGCCAGCAGTGGGACAGGGTATTATAATGAGCAGTTCTTC.

V is TRBV12-3 or TRBV12-4 and J is TRBJ2-5, with D perhaps matching TRBD2 (5 bases). The ends were cut back, 2 bases at V and 1 base at J, with 20 bases in the middle. The CDR3 has 18 residues. The CDR3 protein is CASSLREEEAVGQETQYF. The CDR3 coding sequence is TGTGCCAGCAGTTTACGCGAAGAGGAGGCAGTAGGCCAAGAGACCCAGTACTTC.

This clonotype was observed many times. The V gene is TRBV4-2, the J gene TRBJ1-2; D may be TRBD1 (6 bases). V lost 1 base to trimming and J lost 6 bases, with 12 bases between them. This CDR3 has 14 residues. Germline V lookup: CDR1 LGHNA, CDR2 YNFKEQ. The CDR3 spells CASSQAGGRDGYTF. In nucleotides, the CDR3 is TGTGCCAGCAGCCAAGCTGGGGGCCGGGATGGCTACACCTTC.

Remarks on this clonotype: One end of the junction is discordant with germline, which a read error may explain. The chain employs TRBV3-1 and TRBJ2-2; D unresolved. CDR1 and CDR2 (germline): LGHDT, YNNKEL (reference sequence). The CDR3 consists of 15 residues. The CDR3 protein is CASNQSRPTTGELFF. The CDR3 DNA reads as TGTGCCAGCAACCAAAGTAGGCCCACCACCGGGGAGCTGTTTTTT.

The chain recombines TRBV12-3 or TRBV12-4 with TRBJ1-5; TRBD1 matches at 9 bases. The V and J ends lost 3 bases and 4 bases, in that order; junction bases with no gene match: 7. CDR3 size: 16 residues. The CDR3 reads CASSFFRDRDNQPQHF. The CDR3 region has the DNA TGTGCCAGCAGTTTCTTCCGGGACAGGGATAATCAGCCCCAGCATTTT.

The genes are TRBV25-1 and TRBJ1-1; possibly TRBD1 for D (5 bases). Per the germline V gene, CDR1 is MGHDK and CDR2 is SYGVNS. The V end was cut by 1 base, the J end by 4 bases, with 16 bases between. CDR3 size: 16 residues. CDR3 sequence reads: CASSESGPWAGTEAFF. Written as DNA, the CDR3 is TGTGCCAGCAGTGAATCGGGACCCTGGGCGGGCACTGAAGCTTTCTTT. The complete variable domain, with remaining parts taken from reference TRBV25-1 and TRBJ1-1, reads EADIYQTPRYLVIGTGKKITLECSQTMGHDKMYWYQQDPGMELHLIHYSYGVNSTEKGDLSSESTVSRIRTEHFPLTLESARPSHTSQYLCASSESGPWAGTEAFFGQGTRLTVV.

As for this clonotype: It is unclear where the CDR3 begins or ends on the DNA, so no DNA is shown, and the CDR3 is as TCRdb lists it. The chain carries TRBV2 and TRBJ1-2; TRBD1, as called in the table, went unchecked against the DNA. The CDR3 has 16 amino acids, counting both end residues. Germline CDR1 SNHLY, CDR2 FYNNEI. CDR3 protein: CASTKSSGRGGYGYTF.

The rearrangement uses TRBV24-1 and TRBJ2-3; 11 bases fit TRBD1. Looked up from germline, CDR1 is KGHDR and CDR2 is SFDVKD. The CDR3 runs 13 residues. V was pared by 10 bases and J by 3 bases, with 2 bases of the junction left unmatched. The CDR3 spells CATGQGGTDTQYF. The CDR3, as DNA: TGTGCCACGGGACAGGGGGGGACAGATACGCAGTATTTT.

This clonotype was seen many times. The chain recombines TRBV6-1 with TRBJ1-6, with 8 bases aligning to TRBD1. Germline trimming cut 0 bases from V and 6 bases from J; bases unmatched to any gene: 1. CDR1 is MNHNS, CDR2 SASEGT, per germline. The CDR3 is made up of 15 amino acids. The CDR3: CASSEAGQGNSPLHF. The CDR3 DNA reads TGTGCCAGCAGTGAAGCAGGACAGGGTAATTCACCCCTCCACTTT.

The rearrangement joins TRBV14 to TRBJ2-7, with D possibly TRBD1 on 6 matching bases. The germline CDR1 and CDR2 sequences are SGHDN and FVKESK. The CDR3 runs 16 residues. V gave up 3 bases and J gave up 0 bases, with 15 bases separating them. The CDR3 sequence is CASSHPGQTNSYEQYF. The CDR3, as DNA: TGTGCCAGCAGCCACCCAGGACAGACGAACTCCTACGAGCAGTACTTC.

Concerning this clonotype itself: A much more abundant neighbour one base away suggests this may be a read error. The chain has TRBV7-8 and TRBJ1-5; the D gene is possibly TRBD1 (5 bases). There are 15 residues in the CDR3. CDR1 is SGHVS, CDR2 FQNEAQ, per germline. Trimming cost V 1 base and J 8 bases, with 15 bases left between them. The CDR3 loop is CASSLVGRINKPQHF. Written as DNA, the CDR3 is TGTGCCAGCAGCTTAGTGGGACGGATAAATAAGCCCCAGCATTTT.

The genes are TRBV4-1 and TRBJ1-5, with TRBD1 as a possible D gene (5 bases). V lost 0 bases and J lost 6, with 18 bases in between. Looked up from germline, CDR1 is MGHRA and CDR2 is YSYEKL. This CDR3 is built from 17 residues. The CDR3 region is CASSQELGTRVGQPQHF. The CDR3 nucleotides read TGCGCCAGCAGCCAAGAACTGGGGACGAGGGTCGGTCAGCCCCAGCATTTT.

V gene TRBV18 combines with J gene TRBJ2-5; 7 bases match TRBD2. V lost 5 bases, J lost 5 bases, and 5 bases stayed unmatched. This CDR3 has 13 residues. Germline V gives CDR1 KGHSH, CDR2 LQKENI. This CDR3 is CASSVAGAETQYF. In nucleotides, the CDR3 is TGTGCCAGCTCAGTAGCGGGCGCGGAGACCCAGTACTTC.

The chain uses TRBV4-3 and TRBJ2-6, with 7 positions matching TRBD2. The CDR3 consists of 18 residues. Germline V gene sequence: CDR1 LGHNA, CDR2 YSLEER. V trimming: 2 bases; J trimming: 0 bases; junction bases outside the gene matches: 7. CDR3 protein: CASSQLPGLSSGANVLTF. The CDR3 DNA follows: TGCGCCAGCAGCCAACTTCCGGGACTAAGCTCTGGGGCCAACGTCCTGACTTTC.

This clonotype has more than one count but fewer than ten. This chain links TRBV12-5 with TRBJ2-5, with 9 bases aligning to TRBD1. The CDR3 runs to 17 residues. Germline lookup yields CDR1 LGHNT and CDR2 FRNRAP. J lost 4 bases, V lost 0 bases, and 9 bases had no gene match. The CDR3 nucleotides are TGTGCTAGTGGTTTGGTCCTCCGGGACAGGGTCCCAGAGACCCAGTACTTC. Translating gives CASGLVLRDRVPETQYF.

This sequence joins TRBV4-2 and TRBJ2-1; tentative D call: TRBD2 (5 bases). Germline-derived CDR1 and CDR2 are LGHNA and YNFKEQ. This CDR3 is built from 18 residues. Trimming removed 0 bases at V and 0 bases at J, with 15 bases between. In DNA form, the CDR3 reads TGTGCCAGCAGCCAAGAGAATCCGGGATTCAGCTCCTACAATGAGCAGTTCTTC. Its protein product is CASSQENPGFSSYNEQFF.

This sequence joins TRBV4-1 and TRBJ2-7, with D possibly matching TRBD2 (7 bases). Trimming pared 6 bases from V and 3 bases from J, leaving 18 bases between. Germline CDR1 is MGHRA and CDR2 is YSYEKL. The CDR3 runs to 15 residues. CDR3 region: CASRGGPGWYYEQYV. CDR3 coding DNA: TGCGCCAGCAGGGGGGGGCCAGGATGGTACTACGAGCAGTACGTC.

This clonotype was found a few times. The gene calls are TRBV19 and TRBJ2-5; no firm D call. The germline gives CDR1 LNHDA, CDR2 SQIVND (reference sequence). Trimming left V 1 base short and J 2 bases short, with 8 bases between. The CDR3 totals 14 residues. CDR3 region: CASSIGAGQETQYF. CDR3 in DNA: TGTGCCAGTAGTATAGGGGCAGGTCAAGAGACCCAGTACTTC.

This clonotype was recorded only once. The chain carries TRBV7-6 and TRBJ2-7; TRBD2 aligns across 13 bases. Germline V gives CDR1 SGHVS, CDR2 FNYEAQ. The CDR3 runs to 16 residues. V lost 5 bases to trimming and J lost 7 bases; unmatched junction nucleotides: 11. The CDR3 reads CASSVGLAGEPAEQYV. The CDR3 DNA is TGTGCCAGCAGCGTTGGACTAGCGGGGGAGCCAGCGGAGCAGTACGTC.

This clonotype was found a few times. This chain joins TRBV27 and TRBJ2-7; tentatively, D is TRBD2 (6 bases). The CDR3 is 13 amino acids. Germline loops: CDR1 MNHEY, CDR2 SMNVEV (reference sequence). V lost 10 bases and J lost 3, with 16 bases in between. The CDR3 coding sequence is TGTGCCACCCGCGGGGCCAATGACTACGAGCAGTACGTC. Its protein product is CATRGANDYEQYV.

The chain uses TRBV10-3 and TRBJ2-7, with D possibly TRBD1 on 6 matching bases. The length of the CDR3 is 14 residues. CDR1 is ENHRY and CDR2 is SYGVKD in the germline V gene. V was pared by 3 bases and J by 2 bases, with 11 bases between. In DNA, the CDR3 is TGTGCCATCAGTGACCCCACAGGGACCTACGAGCAGTACTTC. It is translated as CAISDPTGTYEQYF.

This sequence joins TRBV29-1 and TRBJ1-2; possible D gene TRBD1, 5 bases. CDR3 length: 13 amino acids. Trimming removed 5 bases at V and 8 bases at J, with 18 bases between. The germline V gene encodes CDR1 SQVTM and CDR2 ANQGSEA. The CDR3 DNA reads TGCAGCGTTACAGGTGGTTTACAGGTCGGCTACACCTTC. Encoded protein: CSVTGGLQVGYTF.

This clonotype was found many times. The chain uses TRBV7-8 and TRBJ2-7; 11 bases align to TRBD2. Per the germline V gene, CDR1 is SGHVS and CDR2 is FQNEAQ. The CDR3 length is 15 residues. J was trimmed by 5 bases and V by 3 bases; bases with no gene match: 6. CDR3 sequence reads: CASSFRLAGNHEQYF. CDR3 nucleotides: TGTGCCAGCAGCTTCCGACTAGCGGGGAACCACGAGCAGTACTTC.

On this clonotype itself: This sequence may be a read error, since a much larger clone differs from it by one base. CDR3 sequence (DNA): TGTGCCAGCAGCTTAGTCGCAAGAGAGAGCAATCAGTCCCAGCATTTT. This gives the protein CASSLVARESNQSQHF. This sequence joins TRBV7-8 and TRBJ1-5, with D uncertain. The length of the CDR3 is 16 residues. The germline CDR1 and CDR2 sequences are SGHVS and FQNEAQ.

The CDR3 DNA reads as TGTGCCAGTAGTATAGTGGGGGGGACCTACAATGAGCAGTTCTTC. It specifies CASSIVGGTYNEQFF. J is TRBJ2-1 and V is TRBV19; 7 bases line up with TRBD2. V trimming: 1 base; J trimming: 2 bases; junction bases outside the gene matches: 2. The CDR3 is made up of 15 amino acids. CDR1 and CDR2 from the germline V gene are LNHDA and SQIVND (reference sequence).

This clonotype appeared many times. This chain links TRBV7-2 with TRBJ2-2; 7 positions match TRBD1. Germline V lookup: CDR1 SGHTA, CDR2 FQGNSA. Trimming took 10 bases from V and 7 from J; bases not matched to a gene: 9. The CDR3 loop spans 13 amino acids. CDR3 amino acids: CAIPGGYIGELFF. The CDR3 coding sequence is TGTGCCATCCCAGGGGGATACATCGGGGAGCTGTTTTTT.

This chain joins TRBV19 and TRBJ1-2; 8 bases match TRBD1. With V trimmed by 8 bases and J by 3 bases, 11 bases remained unmatched. Germline V gene data show CDR1 as LNHDA and CDR2 as SQIVND (reference sequence). This CDR3 spans 15 amino acids. The CDR3 region is CASQTDRGTDYGYTF. CDR3 nucleotides: TGTGCCAGTCAAACTGACAGGGGTACAGACTATGGCTACACCTTC.